The rows below give T cell receptor beta chains drawn from one sample of a study of blood T cell repertoires in COVID-19. The repertoire was sequenced with immunoSEQ multiplex PCR; TCRdb's copy has only in-frame clones and lacks some. This table holds 70,000 to 95,000 clones, roughly 90% found once. The sequenced sample consisted of peripheral blood. The receptors come from a man aged 45 to 65 with COVID-19, enrolled during active disease. The CDR3 runs from the conserved cysteine through the conserved F or W. A D gene is named only where the DNA matches it firmly. Not all rows give a size; the values are once, few, many and, for expanded clones, a class.

v_gene	abundance	j_gene	d_gene	CDR3nt	CDR3aa
TRBV27	NA	TRBJ2-3	TRBD2	TGTGCCAGCAGTGCGGGACTAGTGAACACAGATACGCAGTATTTT	CASSAGLVNTDTQYF
TRBV24-1	NA	TRBJ2-1	NA	TGTGCCACCAGTGACCCTAGCCGAAGCTCCTACAATGAGCAGTTCTTC	CATSDPSRSSYNEQFF
TRBV28	NA	TRBJ2-7	NA	TGTGCCAGCAGTTCTGGGCAGGGCCACGAGCAGTACTTC	CASSSGQGHEQYF
TRBV5-8	once	TRBJ1-6	NA	TGTGCCAGCACCCCCATGTCAGGGAACGATAATTCACCCCTCCACTTT	CASTPMSGNDNSPLHF
TRBV5-6	NA	TRBJ2-7	TRBD2	TGTGCCAGCAGCCCCGCCCCGGGGGGGAGGGAGCAGTACTTC	CASSPAPGGREQYF
TRBV19	NA	TRBJ1-2	TRBD1	TGTGCCAGTAGTCCCTTGGACAGGGGAGGGCACTATGGCTACACCTTC	CASSPLDRGGHYGYTF
TRBV10-3	NA	TRBJ2-5	NA	TGTGCCGTACAGGGAGGGGGGCAAGAGACCCAGTACTTC	CAVQGGGQETQYF
TRBV4-1	NA	TRBJ2-3	NA	TGCGCCAGCAGCCAAGATTGGACACGGACCACAGATACGCAGTATTTT	CASSQDWTRTTDTQYF
TRBV4-2	once	TRBJ2-3	NA	TGTGCCAGCAGCCAAGAGATCATGCGCGATACGCAGTATTTT	CASSQEIMRDTQYF
TRBV6-6	NA	TRBJ2-7	NA	TGTGCCTCCAGGGGCAGGGCCTACGAGCAGTACTTC	CASRGRAYEQYF
TRBV5-5	NA	TRBJ2-6	NA	TGTGCCAGCACCTTGGGGGGCTATGGGGCCAACGTCCTGACTTTC	CASTLGGYGANVLTF
TRBV11-1	NA	TRBJ1-2	TRBD1	TGTGCCAGCAGCCCGGGACAGGGGCGCAACTATGGCTACACCTTC	CASSPGQGRNYGYTF
TRBV4-1	NA	TRBJ2-7	NA	TGCGCCAGCAGCCTCCGGCTAGCGACCTCCTACGAGCAGTACTTC	CASSLRLATSYEQYF
TRBV6-6	NA	TRBJ1-5	NA	TGTGCCAGCAGACGACAGGCTTTAGTAGGGGGCAATCAGCCCCAGCATTTT	CASRRQALVGGNQPQHF
TRBV7-9	NA	TRBJ1-2	NA	TGTGCCAGCAGCCTGAGCGCGGAAAACTATGGCTACACCTTC	CASSLSAENYGYTF
TRBV6-5	NA	TRBJ2-5	NA	TGTGCCAGCAGTTACTCGGGCCTACAAGAGACCCAGTACTTC	CASSYSGLQETQYF
TRBV3-1/TRBV3-2	NA	TRBJ1-4	TRBD1	TGTGCCAGCAGCCGGACAGGGGCGAATGAAAAACTGTTTTTT	CASSRTGANEKLFF
TRBV29-1	NA	TRBJ2-3	NA	TGCAGCGTTAGGGGATCTTCAGATACGCAGTATTTT	CSVRGSSDTQYF
TRBV27	NA	TRBJ2-1	TRBD1	TGTGCCAGCAGCCGTGGACAGGGGACCTACAATGAGCAGTTCTTC	CASSRGQGTYNEQFF
TRBV15	once	TRBJ2-1	TRBD2	TGTGCCACCAGCAGACCGGCGGGGGGGAAGGGGAATGAGCAGTTCTTC	CATSRPAGGKGNEQFF
TRBV6-2/TRBV6-3	NA	TRBJ2-1	NA	TGTGCCAGCAGTTACCAGGCAGGTACGCAGTTCTTC	CASSYQAGTQFF
TRBV4-2	NA	TRBJ1-6	NA	TGTGCCAGCAGCCCCCCAGGAGGGGATTCACCCCTCCACTTT	CASSPPGGDSPLHF
TRBV7-2	NA	TRBJ2-3	NA	TGTGCCAGCCGCTGGGGCCGCAGCACAGATACGCAGTATTTT	CASRWGRSTDTQYF
TRBV5-6	few	TRBJ2-4	NA	TGTGCCAGCAGCTTACAGGGCGAGGGAGCCAAAAACATTCAGTACTTC	CASSLQGEGAKNIQYF
TRBV27	NA	TRBJ2-2	NA	TGTGCCAGCAGGCACAGATTCACCGGGGAGCTGTTTTTT	CASRHRFTGELFF
TRBV15	NA	TRBJ2-7	TRBD1	TGTGCCACCAGCAGACTGTCCGACAGGGTTCACGAGCAGTACTTC	CATSRLSDRVHEQYF
TRBV27	NA	TRBJ2-7	TRBD1	TGTGCCAGCAGTTTAACCGGGACAGGAGACTACGAGCAGTACTTC	CASSLTGTGDYEQYF
TRBV7-3	NA	TRBJ2-3	NA	TGTGCCAGCAGCTTAAATCGGGACACCGGCACAGATACGCAGTATTTT	CASSLNRDTGTDTQYF
TRBV23-1	NA	TRBJ2-3	TRBD2	TGCGCCAGCAGTCAATCGGGGAGGGGCGCAGATACGCAGTATTTT	CASSQSGRGADTQYF
TRBV14	once	TRBJ1-6	NA	TGTGCCAGCAGCCTCCAACCGGGTGGGAATTCACCCCTCCACTTT	CASSLQPGGNSPLHF
TRBV6-1	NA	TRBJ2-7	NA	TGTGCCAGCAGTGAAATGCCAGGGTTTCACGAGCAGTACTTC	CASSEMPGFHEQYF
TRBV18	few	TRBJ1-6	TRBD1	TGTGCCAGCTCACCAGGGACAGGGCCAGCAAGCTCACCCCTCCACTTT	CASSPGTGPASSPLHF
TRBV6-5	NA	TRBJ1-6	NA	TGTGCCAGCAGTTACCGTGCACCATCACAATCACCCCTCCACTTT	CASSYRAPSQSPLHF
TRBV7-9	NA	TRBJ1-1	NA	TGTGCCAGCACCCTACAGGCCATGAACACTGAAGCTTTCTTT	CASTLQAMNTEAFF
TRBV7-3	NA	TRBJ1-5	NA	TGTGCCAGCAGCTTATCAGGGAATCAGCCCCAGCATTTT	CASSLSGNQPQHF
TRBV5-1	NA	TRBJ1-2	NA	TGCGCCAGCAAGCAGGGGCAATCATCTAACTATGGCTACACCTTC	CASKQGQSSNYGYTF
TRBV4-1	NA	TRBJ2-5	TRBD1	TGCGCCAGCAGCCCTGGACAGGGGGTGCAAGAGACCCAGTACTTC	CASSPGQGVQETQYF
TRBV6-5	NA	TRBJ1-6	TRBD1	TGTGCCAGCAGTTTCAGGACAGGCGGTAATTCACCCCTCCACTTT	CASSFRTGGNSPLHF
TRBV6-5	NA	TRBJ2-1	NA	TGTGCCAGCAGTTCTGACAGCTACAATGAGCAGTTCTTC	CASSSDSYNEQFF
TRBV24-1	NA	TRBJ1-2	NA	TGTGCCACCAGTGATTGGGCCAGGCCATGGGGCTACACCTTC	CATSDWARPWGYTF
TRBV5-1	NA	TRBJ2-7	NA	TGCGCCAGCAGCTTGGCCTTAGAGCCCTACGAGCAGTACTTC	CASSLALEPYEQYF
TRBV6-2/TRBV6-3	NA	TRBJ2-1	NA	TGTGCCAGCAGTTACTCTCTCGGGAATGAGCAGTTCTTC	CASSYSLGNEQFF
TRBV9	NA	TRBJ2-2	NA	TGTGCCAGCAGCGTCAGACCTTCAGGGCCGGGCGGGGAGCTGTTTTTT	CASSVRPSGPGGELFF
TRBV4-1	NA	TRBJ1-3	TRBD1	TGCGCCAGCAGCCTTCTAGGACAGGGATTCTCTGGAAACACCATATATTTT	CASSLLGQGFSGNTIYF
TRBV27	NA	TRBJ2-7	TRBD1	TGTGCCAGCAGACACACCGGGACAGGGTACGAGCAGTACTTC	CASRHTGTGYEQYF
TRBV5-6	NA	TRBJ2-3	TRBD1	TGTGCCAGCGAAGACAGGGTCACAGATACGCAGTATTTT	CASEDRVTDTQYF
TRBV27	NA	TRBJ2-3	NA	TGTGCCAGCAGTTTAGTAGGCGCAGGTTTGGCAGATACGCAGTATTTT	CASSLVGAGLADTQYF
TRBV18	NA	TRBJ1-6	TRBD1	TGTGCCAGCTCACCATTTTCACAGGGGAGAAATCGGGATAATTCACCCCTCCACTTT	CASSPFSQGRNRDNSPLHF
TRBV19	NA	TRBJ1-6	TRBD1	TGTGCCAGTAGTATGGGACAGGGGAGAAATAATTCACCCCTCCACTTT	CASSMGQGRNNSPLHF
TRBV30	NA	TRBJ1-6	TRBD1	TGTGCCTGGAGTCCGCGGACAGGAGAGAAGCACCACTTT	CAWSPRTGEKHHF
TRBV7-8	NA	TRBJ1-2	TRBD1	TGTGCCAGTTTACAGGGGGCCCTTTCGGGCTATGGCTACACCTTC	CASLQGALSGYGYTF
TRBV24-1	NA	TRBJ1-4	TRBD1	TGTGCCACCAGTCAGACAGGGTATAATGAAAAACTGTTTTTT	CATSQTGYNEKLFF
TRBV7-8	NA	TRBJ1-4	NA	TGTGCCAGTACCTATGGGGGGGATGAAAAACTGTTTTTT	CASTYGGDEKLFF